This record covers a single TCR beta chain. Its target is not known. One blood sample of roughly 2.5 ml was taken from each donor. This record belongs to a study of monozygotic twins with inflammatory bowel disease. The CDR3 length is 14 residues. The germline V gene encodes CDR1 ENHRY and CDR2 SYGVKD. Study-wide findings and caveats: Results did not support any single strong IBD-associated signal or clonotype. Perhaps reflecting limited power, concordant and discordant twins did not differ in repertoire similarity.

TCRdb reprocessed the 5' RACE reads and stores each CDR3 protein as one record, lacking DNA. The sample includes approximately 300,000 distinct CDR3 sequences. Sequencing input: blood. V and J are TRBV10-3 and TRBJ1-5; no DNA is available, so the TRBD1 call from TCRdb remains unchecked. This TCR was sampled from a human donor with ulcerative colitis or Crohn's disease, or a healthy co-twin of an affected twin (not recorded which). Here the CDR3 reads CAISWTASNQPQHF.